This T cell receptor (beta chain) was sequenced during a study of early T cells in non-severe SARS-CoV-2 infection. Using its own MiXCR run on the 5' RACE reads, TCRdb lists one record per CDR3 protein. The sample holds about 67,000 distinct CDR3 sequences, 11% seen once. In this sample, this clonotype turned up many times. This CDR3 comprises 14 residues. The germline V gene encodes CDR1 SGHVS and CDR2 FNYEAQ. Trimming took off 2 bases at V and 2 bases at J, with 7 bases between the two ends. The V call is TRBV7-6, the J call TRBJ2-1; D uncertain. The sequence came from an adult who was a healthcare worker with PCR-confirmed SARS-CoV-2 infection or an uninfected control (not recorded which). Sequencing was carried out using whole blood. CDR3 coding DNA: TGTGCCAGCAGCTTAACCCCTACCTACAATGAGCAGTTCTTC. The encoded protein is CASSLTPTYNEQFF.